These 18 T cell receptor beta chains share one sample of origin, sequenced in a study of blood T cell repertoires in COVID-19. Produced via immunoSEQ multiplex PCR; TCRdb's table is partial and in-frame only. The sample lists roughly 340,000 clones, around 87% seen once, with around 6% in the top ten. Sequencing used peripheral blood. Every receptor here comes from a woman in her forties or fifties with COVID-19, enrolled during active disease.

This clone has a handful of counts. The chain couples TRBV10-1 to TRBJ1-4, with D possibly being TRBD1 (5 bases). Deletions cut 7 bases from V and 0 bases from J, with 15 bases between. This CDR3 contains 16 residues. Germline CDR1 is WNHNN and CDR2 is SYGVQD (reference sequence). CDR3 coding DNA: TGCGCCAGCAAATGGCGGGGCCTTACAACTAATGAAAAACTGTTTTTT. Protein product: CASKWRGLTTNEKLFF.

In this sample, this clone turned up once. The chain joins TRBV5-1 to TRBJ1-2; possibly TRBD1 for D (6 bases). CDR1 is SGHRS and CDR2 is YFSETQ in the germline V gene. Trimming took off 2 bases at V and 4 bases at J, with 12 bases between the two ends. This CDR3 has 14 amino acids. Here the CDR3 reads CASSFSTGLYGYTF. The CDR3 region has the DNA TGCGCCAGCAGCTTTTCGACAGGCCTCTATGGCTACACCTTC.

The J gene is TRBJ2-3, the V gene TRBV6-2 or TRBV6-3; 8 nucleotides match TRBD1. The V segment lost 5 bases and the J segment 1 base; nucleotides outside the gene matches: 11. Germline V gene sequence: CDR1 MNHEY, CDR2 SVGEGT. This CDR3 is built from 17 residues. The CDR3: CASSEARTGLGTDTQYF. CDR3 nucleotide sequence: TGTGCCAGCAGTGAGGCCCGGACAGGGCTCGGCACAGATACGCAGTATTTT.

As for this clone: Other DNA sequences in this specimen translate into the identical CDR3. The V and J genes are TRBV7-9 and TRBJ1-1; D perhaps matches TRBD1 (6 bases). Germline V gene data show CDR1 as SEHNR and CDR2 as FQNEAQ (reference sequence). V lost 5 bases, J lost 0 bases, and 13 bases lay in between. CDR3 size: 15 residues. CDR3 nucleotides: TGTGCCAGCAGCCCTTCGACAGGATTGAACACTGAAGCTTTCTTT. Its translation: CASSPSTGLNTEAFF.

V gene TRBV6-4 combines with J gene TRBJ1-5; perhaps TRBD1 as D (6 bases). CDR1 and CDR2 from the germline V gene are MRHNA and SNTAGT. Trimming stripped 6 bases from V and 4 bases from J, with 22 bases between. The CDR3 covers 17 residues. CDR3 region: CASRPIRGGAGNQPQHF. The CDR3 region has the DNA TGTGCCAGCAGACCTATTAGGGGGGGGGCTGGAAATCAGCCCCAGCATTTT.

This chain connects TRBV7-3 to TRBJ2-5; 10 positions agree with TRBD2. This CDR3 has 15 amino acids. V was pared by 2 bases and J by 4 bases, with 4 bases of the junction left unmatched. Germline loops: CDR1 SGHTA, CDR2 FQGTGA. In nucleotides, the CDR3 is TGTGCCAGCAGCTTATCTAGCGGGAGTGTAGAGACCCAGTACTTC. As protein: CASSLSSGSVETQYF.

The chain is built from TRBV5-6 and TRBJ2-7; 9 bases align to TRBD1. The CDR3 has 13 residues. CDR1 is SGHDT, CDR2 YYEEEE, per germline. V lost 5 bases and J lost 9; bases outside the gene matches: 9. CDR3 in DNA: TGTGCCAGCAGTCCCCCCGGACAGGGGAGGCAGTACTTC. Its protein product is CASSPPGQGRQYF.

The chain recombines TRBV6-5 with TRBJ2-7; TRBD1 agrees at 8 bases. V shed 6 bases and J 3 bases; nucleotides not matched to a gene: 10. This CDR3 has 15 residues. Germline CDR1 MNHEY, CDR2 SVGAGI. The CDR3 coding sequence is TGTGCCAGCAGCCGACCAGGGGGCACAATCTACGAGCAGTACTTC. The encoded protein is CASSRPGGTIYEQYF.

J is TRBJ2-7 and V is TRBV18; TRBD1 might be the D (5 bases). There are 15 residues in the CDR3. Trimming took 3 bases from V and 1 from J, leaving 13 bases between them. In germline, CDR1 is KGHSH, CDR2 LQKENI. CDR3 in amino acids: CASSPNSGASYEQYF. DNA for the CDR3: TGTGCCAGCTCACCTAACTCTGGGGCGTCCTACGAGCAGTACTTC.

The gene calls are TRBV3-1 (or the pseudogene TRBV3-2) and TRBJ2-5; D is unclear. V shed 0 bases and J shed 5 bases, with 7 bases lying between them. Germline V CDR1 and CDR2: LGHDT, YNNKEL (reference sequence). This CDR3 region has 13 residues. CDR3 sequence (DNA): TGTGCCAGCAGCCAAGAACGCCGGGAGACCCAGTACTTC. Protein sequence: CASSQERRETQYF.

The CDR3 spells CASSTPRGSTNEKLFF. CDR3 DNA sequence: TGTGCCAGTAGTACCCCTCGGGGGTCAACTAATGAAAAACTGTTTTTT. The chain links TRBV19 to TRBJ1-4, with D maybe TRBD1 (5 bases). The CDR3 is 16 residues long. The V and J ends lost 4 bases and 0 bases respectively, with 12 bases between them. Germline CDR1 and CDR2: LNHDA and SQIVND (reference sequence).

The chain couples TRBV14 to TRBJ1-2; 7 nucleotides line up with TRBD1. V dropped 4 bases and J dropped 3; count of bases not matched to a gene: 2. The CDR3 runs to 13 residues. CDR1 and CDR2 (germline): SGHDN, FVKESK. The CDR3 loop is CASSPGQYYGYTF. The CDR3 coding sequence is TGTGCCAGCAGCCCGGGACAGTACTATGGCTACACCTTC.

This chain uses TRBV9 with TRBJ2-5, with D perhaps matching TRBD2 (6 bases). Germline assignment: CDR1 SGDLS and CDR2 YYNGEE. V was cut by 1 base and J by 4 bases, with 14 bases left in between. This CDR3 is built from 15 residues. CDR3 in amino acids: CASSVLTSPLETQYF. The CDR3 DNA follows: TGTGCCAGCAGCGTACTCACTAGCCCGTTAGAGACCCAGTACTTC.

This clone was detected a few times. This chain connects TRBV6-5 to TRBJ1-6; 7 positions agree with TRBD1. The V and J ends lost 5 bases and 6 bases, in that order; junction bases with no gene match: 4. This CDR3 region has 14 residues. From germline, CDR1 is MNHEY and CDR2 SVGAGI. The CDR3 is CASSRQGPNSPLHF. Here the CDR3 DNA reads TGTGCCAGCAGTCGACAGGGACCTAATTCACCCCTCCACTTT.

The rearrangement joins TRBV5-3 to TRBJ1-6; a weak D match, TRBD1 (6 bases). Being an ORF, TRBV5-3 has a function that is uncertain. There are 19 residues in the CDR3. Trimming took off 1 base at V and 6 bases at J, with 23 bases between the two ends. The CDR3 DNA follows: TGTGCCAGAAGCTTGTTCCACACTCAGGGGTGGGGGCGTAATTCACCCCTCCACTTT. Protein: CARSLFHTQGWGRNSPLHF.

The chain recombines TRBV18 with TRBJ2-2, with 8 bases identical to TRBD2. V dropped 3 bases and J dropped 1; count of bases not matched to a gene: 7. Germline values: CDR1 KGHSH, CDR2 LQKENI. The CDR3 has 17 residues. CDR3 sequence: CASSPLSSGMNTGELFF. CDR3 DNA: TGTGCCAGCTCACCCCTTAGTAGCGGGATGAACACCGGGGAGCTGTTTTTT.

V gene TRBV27 combines with J gene TRBJ2-7; D is uncertain. This CDR3 comprises 14 residues. V was cut by 3 bases and J by 3 bases, with 12 bases left in between. Germline V gene lookup returns CDR1 MNHEY and CDR2 SMNVEV (reference sequence). Here the CDR3 reads CASSFSGGSYEQYF. In nucleotides, the CDR3 is TGTGCCAGCAGTTTTTCTGGTGGTAGCTACGAGCAGTACTTC.

V is TRBV6-1 and J is TRBJ1-2, with TRBD1 matching 7 bases. V lost 1 base, J lost 4 bases, and 6 bases stayed unmatched. The germline CDR1 and CDR2 sequences are MNHNS and SASEGT. This CDR3 region has 15 residues. CDR3 protein: CASSEGQGNSYGYTF. The DNA for the CDR3 is TGTGCCAGCAGTGAAGGACAGGGTAATAGCTATGGCTACACCTTC.